Listed here are 17 T cell receptor beta chains from one sample, sequenced in a study of cytomegalovirus exposure and HLA in healthy donors. Profiling relied on immunoSEQ multiplex PCR, and the TCRdb table lists in-frame clones only, not all of them. The top ten clones hold 12% of a sample with hundreds of thousands of clones, about 90% of them seen once. The specimen was PBMCs. These receptors were collected from a man aged 18 to 29 in good health and CMV-seropositive.

This chain connects TRBV6-5 to TRBJ2-2; 7 positions agree with TRBD1. This CDR3 has 15 residues. V shed 2 bases and J 2 bases; nucleotides not matched to a gene: 2. Germline CDR1 and CDR2: MNHEY and SVGAGI. The CDR3, as DNA: TGTGCCAGCAGTTACACAGGGGAAAACACCGGGGAGCTGTTTTTT. The encoded protein is CASSYTGENTGELFF.

The V and J genes are TRBV9 and TRBJ2-1, with TRBD1 as a possible D gene (6 bases). This CDR3 region has 15 residues. Trimming pared 7 bases from V and 3 bases from J, leaving 17 bases between. The germline V gene has CDR1 SGDLS and CDR2 YYNGEE. The CDR3 DNA reads TGTGCCAGCTCCACACTAGGGGGACACTACAATGAGCAGTTCTTC. This codes for CASSTLGGHYNEQFF.

The V call is TRBV5-1, the J call TRBJ2-5, with TRBD2 identical over 12 bases. Trimming at V came to 5 bases and at J to 5 bases, leaving 10 bases not matched to a gene. The germline gives CDR1 SGHRS, CDR2 YFSETQ. CDR3 size: 16 residues. CDR3 region: CASRTSGRGPGETQYF. The CDR3 bases are TGCGCCAGCAGGACTAGCGGGAGAGGTCCAGGCGAGACCCAGTACTTC.

The CDR3 sequence: CSVRRNTEAFF. For the CDR3, the DNA is TGCAGTGTACGGAGGAACACTGAAGCTTTCTTT. This chain links TRBV20-1 with TRBJ1-1, with unresolved D. There are 11 residues in the CDR3. Trimming removed 7 bases from V and 1 base from J, with 7 bases in between. Per germline, CDR1 DFQATT and CDR2 SNEGSKA (reference sequence).

In its sample, this clone was seen a few times. The chain carries TRBV6-4 and TRBJ2-3; D is perhaps TRBD2 (5 bases). V lost 5 bases, J lost 0 bases, and 12 bases lay in between. The CDR3 is 15 amino acids. Germline values: CDR1 MRHNA, CDR2 SNTAGT. CDR3 bases: TGTGCCAGCAGTTCAGAACCGGGGAGCACAGATACGCAGTATTTT. Protein: CASSSEPGSTDTQYF.

This chain connects TRBV5-1 to TRBJ1-1, with no clear D. The CDR3 consists of 14 residues. Germline values: CDR1 SGHRS, CDR2 YFSETQ. Trimming shortened V by 4 bases and J by 1 base, and 11 bases separated the two germline ends. CDR3 region: CASSTGMGNTEAFF. Here the CDR3 DNA reads TGCGCCAGCAGCACGGGGATGGGGAACACTGAAGCTTTCTTT.

V and J are TRBV29-1 and TRBJ1-1; D perhaps matches TRBD1 (6 bases). Germline loops: CDR1 SQVTM, CDR2 ANQGSEA. Between the trimmed V and J ends, which lost 7 bases and 3 bases, there was a span of 12 bases. The CDR3 consists of 12 residues. The DNA of the CDR3 is TGCAGCGCGCTACAGGGTGACACTGAAGCTTTCTTT. Its protein product is CSALQGDTEAFF.

The genes are TRBV15 and TRBJ2-7; D call uncertain. The CDR3 spans 16 residues. V was shortened by 5 bases and J by 3 bases, with 20 bases between the two germline ends. The germline V gene encodes CDR1 LNHNV and CDR2 YYDKDF (reference sequence). CDR3: CATSRSPAAGHYEQYF. DNA of the CDR3: TGTGCCACCAGCCGGTCGCCCGCGGCTGGGCACTACGAGCAGTACTTC.

The CDR3 here is CASSRSTGTDSNQPQHF. CDR3 DNA sequence: TGTGCCAGCAGCCGCTCGACCGGGACAGATAGCAATCAGCCCCAGCATTTT. The chain recombines TRBV4-2 with TRBJ1-5, with TRBD1 matching 7 bases. From germline, CDR1 is LGHNA and CDR2 YNFKEQ. The CDR3 is 17 amino acids. J gave up 0 bases and V 4 bases, and 9 bases lay outside the gene matches.

This clone turned up a few times. The V gene is TRBV18, the J gene TRBJ2-7; 8 positions agree with TRBD1. The germline CDR1 and CDR2 sequences are KGHSH and LQKENI. V lost 1 base and J lost 2; bases outside the gene matches: 1. The CDR3 length is 14 residues. The CDR3 loop is CASSPRTGTYEQYF. The CDR3 nucleotides are TGTGCCAGCTCACCACGGACAGGGACCTACGAGCAGTACTTC.

The chain couples TRBV6-1 to TRBJ2-6; 9 bases line up with TRBD1. V was pared by 6 bases and J by 4 bases, with 4 bases of the junction left unmatched. CDR1 is MNHNS and CDR2 is SASEGT in the germline V gene. The CDR3 runs 15 residues. The CDR3: CASRTQGAGANVLTF. The CDR3 coding sequence is TGTGCCAGCAGGACACAGGGGGCGGGGGCCAACGTCCTGACTTTC.

The CDR3 bases are TGTGCCAGTAGTATAGTCCCAGGGGCCTACGAGCAGTACTTC. Translating gives CASSIVPGAYEQYF. This chain joins TRBV19 and TRBJ2-7; tentative D call: TRBD1 (6 bases). The V end was cut by 1 base, the J end by 2 bases, with 9 bases between. CDR3 size: 14 residues. Germline CDR1 is LNHDA and CDR2 is SQIVND (reference sequence).

Remarks on this clone: The sample holds other DNA sequences that translate to the same CDR3. V usage is TRBV18 and J usage is TRBJ1-1; 7 bases match TRBD1. Trimming cost V 2 bases and J 3 bases; bases outside gene matches: 3. CDR3 size: 14 residues. Germline V gene sequence: CDR1 KGHSH, CDR2 LQKENI. The CDR3, as DNA: TGTGCCAGCTCACCAAGACAGGGCGACACTGAAGCTTTCTTT. Its protein is CASSPRQGDTEAFF.

The rearrangement joins TRBV9 to TRBJ2-1; TRBD2 agrees at 12 bases. J was trimmed by 7 bases and V by 4 bases; bases with no gene match: 9. The CDR3 sequence is 16 residues long. Germline V lookup: CDR1 SGDLS, CDR2 YYNGEE. The CDR3 reads CASSPRPTSGRNEQFF. Written as DNA, the CDR3 is TGTGCCAGCAGCCCCCGCCCGACTAGCGGGAGAAATGAGCAGTTCTTC.

The genes are TRBV30 and TRBJ2-3, with D possibly matching TRBD1 (5 bases). The V gene lost 0 bases and the J gene lost 0 bases, with 7 bases spanning the gap. Looked up from germline, CDR1 is GTSNPN and CDR2 is SVGIG (reference sequence). The CDR3 consists of 14 residues. DNA for the CDR3: TGTGCCTGGAGTGTACAGGCTAGCACAGATACGCAGTATTTT. This translates into CAWSVQASTDTQYF.

The V gene is TRBV28, the J gene TRBJ1-1, with D tentatively TRBD1 (6 bases). Trimming stripped 4 bases from V and 4 bases from J, with 22 bases between. Germline assignment: CDR1 MDHEN and CDR2 SYDVKM. This CDR3 spans 17 amino acids. In DNA, the CDR3 is TGTGCCAGCAGTTCACCATTCCTTACAGGGTTGGCCACTGAAGCTTTCTTT. This translates into CASSSPFLTGLATEAFF. The whole variable domain, filled in from reference TRBV28 and TRBJ1-1, reads DVKVTQSSRYLVKRTGEKVFLECVQDMDHENMFWYRQDPGLGLRLIYFSYDVKMKEKGDIPEGYSVSREKKERFSLILESASTNQTSMYLCASSSPFLTGLATEAFFGQGTRLTVV.

The V and J genes are TRBV29-1 and TRBJ2-7; tentative D call: TRBD2 (5 bases). With 5 bases removed from V and 2 bases from J, the gap between germline ends came to 13 bases. Germline loops: CDR1 SQVTM, CDR2 ANQGSEA. This CDR3 has 13 amino acids. This CDR3 reads CSVLGSYPYEQYF. As DNA, the CDR3 is TGCAGCGTTCTTGGGAGCTATCCCTACGAGCAGTACTTC.